This T cell receptor beta chain was identified in a study of neurological immune-mediated disorders. This CDR3 is built from 16 residues. Trimming at V came to 4 bases and at J to 6 bases, leaving 6 bases not matched to a gene. The V gene's germline CDR1 is MNHEY and CDR2 SVGAGI. In its sample, this clonotype was seen many times. TCRdb ran MiXCR on the 5' RACE reads and lists one entry per CDR3 protein. The data hold roughly 39,000 distinct CDR3 sequences, with more than 4.5% observed a single time. The chain has TRBV6-5 and TRBJ2-2; 12 bases agree with TRBD1. Sequenced sample: CD4+ T cells from blood. The sequence was obtained from a man between 18 and 29 years old in good health. The CDR3 spells CASSSRDRGRAGELFF. The CDR3 nucleotides are TGTGCCAGCAGTTCCCGGGACAGGGGGCGGGCCGGGGAGCTGTTTTTT.